This TCR beta chain was documented in a study of T cell responses to AZD1222 COVID-19 vaccine. Germline CDR1 reads MNHEY; CDR2 reads SVGAGI. Trimming took off 6 bases at V and 1 base at J, with 9 bases between the two ends. CDR3 length: 14 amino acids. Profiled with immunoSEQ multiplex PCR; TCRdb holds only in-frame clones, not every one. The data hold 80,000 to 90,000 clones, with more than 75% observed a single time. The sequence derives from an adult in good health. The chain is built from TRBV6-5 and TRBJ2-2; no clear D. Sequencing was performed on peripheral blood, taken on day 0 of MenACWY control vaccination. This CDR3 is CASSRTRNTGELFF. The CDR3 DNA is TGTGCCAGCAGCCGGACCCGGAACACCGGGGAGCTGTTTTTT.